The sequence of this T cell receptor beta chain was determined in a study of shared clonotypes between healthy human individuals. Measured with immunoSEQ multiplex PCR; TCRdb has only the in-frame clones, and not every one. The sample includes around 2,000,000 clones, just over 90% of them seen just once. The naive CD8 population came from CD45RO-negative cells selected for CCR7, without terminally differentiated effector memory CD45RA+ cells. There were only Caucasian adults among the donors, and all lived in Nashville, Tennessee. This TCR derives from a man younger than 35 in good health. Some clones in this sample may be carry-over from other donors' samples. Sequencing input: naive CD8+ T cells from PBMCs.

This CDR3 reads CASSSVSRGVSEKLFF. In DNA, the CDR3 is TGTGCCAGTAGTAGTGTTTCGCGGGGCGTAAGTGAAAAACTGTTTTTT. This chain joins TRBV19 and TRBJ1-4; D may be TRBD1 (5 bases). The V and J ends lost 4 bases and 7 bases respectively, with 19 bases between them. Germline CDR1 and CDR2: LNHDA and SQIVND (reference sequence). The CDR3 has 16 amino acids.